This T cell receptor (beta chain) is drawn from a study of T-cell reconstitution after alpha-beta-depleted transplantation in children. A library of TCRbeta sequences, prepared with unique molecular identifiers, was generated. In TCRdb, the PCR reads were re-called with MiXCR into one record per CDR3 protein. Of around 130,000 distinct CDR3 sequences in the sample, roughly 9.7% were seen once. As regards this clonotype: Its antigen is unknown.

General study results and limits: For some patients, TCRbeta diversity was high at day 60 because of recipient T cells and thymic progenitors that survived. Newly produced T cells mostly provided counts and TCRbeta diversity after one year, as hyperexpanded clones declined. In patients about two months after transplant, alpha-beta T cells reportedly arose from several hundred expanded graft clones.

CDR3 length: 13 amino acids. Deletions cut 2 bases from V and 0 bases from J, with 5 bases between. Germline-derived CDR1 and CDR2 are SGHNT and YYREEE (reference sequence). The sequence came from a girl less than two years old who had a stem cell transplant for combined immunodeficiency, so the T cells may come from the graft donor. The source material was PBMCs, mostly from graft donor cells, sampled 180 days after TCRalphabeta/CD19-depleted stem cell transplant. This sequence joins TRBV5-4 and TRBJ1-1; D gene unclear. CDR3 residues: CASSFSVNTEAFF. CDR3 nucleotides: TGTGCCAGCAGCTTCAGCGTGAACACTGAAGCTTTCTTT.